The 3 T cell receptor beta chains reported below all come from one sample, sequenced in a study of vaccination and CD4 T cells after COVID-19. The antigens for these receptors are not known. Treatment reported: roughly ten-day PBMC culture with coronavirus spike peptide pools or control peptides (ViraFEST assay). Cultured CD4+ T cell DNA was sequenced using the Oncomine TCR Beta short-read assay. TCRdb recomputed calls from the PCR reads with MiXCR, one row per CDR3 protein. The sample lists tens of thousands of distinct CDR3 sequences; approximately 50% were seen once. Sequenced input: CD4+ T cells from blood, cultured in vitro. All receptors come from a human donor who had recovered from COVID-19.

This chain's CDR3 is CASSYSQGVGEQFF. DNA of the CDR3: TGTGCCAGCAGTTATTCACAGGGGGTTGGTGAGCAGTTCTTC. The chain uses TRBV6-5 and TRBJ2-1, with 8 bases fitting TRBD1. The CDR3 sequence is 14 residues long. The germline V gene encodes CDR1 MNHEY and CDR2 SVGAGI. V was clipped by 3 bases and J by 9 bases; unmatched bases: 7.

This clonotype was picked up a small number of times. The J gene is TRBJ2-7, the V gene TRBV19, with 10 bases fitting TRBD1. The CDR3 is 16 residues long. V gave up 4 bases and J gave up 7 bases; unmatched junction bases: 13. Germline V gene data show CDR1 as LNHDA and CDR2 as SQIVND (reference sequence). The CDR3 region is CASSSRGQGIFREQYF. CDR3 coding DNA: TGTGCCAGTAGTAGCCGGGGACAGGGGATATTTCGGGAGCAGTACTTC.

The V and J genes are TRBV7-2 and TRBJ2-1; 7 bases align to TRBD2. V trimming: 10 bases; J trimming: 9 bases; junction bases outside the gene matches: 21. The germline V gene has CDR1 SGHTA and CDR2 FQGNSA. The CDR3 spans 16 residues. CDR3 sequence reads: CAISLDRTRLVSEQFF. In nucleotides, the CDR3 is TGTGCCATCTCCCTTGACCGGACTAGACTGGTCAGTGAGCAGTTCTTC.